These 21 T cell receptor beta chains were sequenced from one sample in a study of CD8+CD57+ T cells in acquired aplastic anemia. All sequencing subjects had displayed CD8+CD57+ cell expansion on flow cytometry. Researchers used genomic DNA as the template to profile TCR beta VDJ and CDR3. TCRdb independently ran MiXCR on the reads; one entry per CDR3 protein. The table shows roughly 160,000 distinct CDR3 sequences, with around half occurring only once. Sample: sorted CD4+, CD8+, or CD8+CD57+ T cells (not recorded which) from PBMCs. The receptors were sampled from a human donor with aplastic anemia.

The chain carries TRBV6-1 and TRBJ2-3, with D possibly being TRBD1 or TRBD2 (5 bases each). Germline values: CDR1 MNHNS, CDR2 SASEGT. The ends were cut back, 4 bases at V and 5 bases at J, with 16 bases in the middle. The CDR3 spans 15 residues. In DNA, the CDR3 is TGTGCCAGCAGTGGAGGGGCGGGCTTTTTAGATACGCAGTATTTT. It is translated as CASSGGAGFLDTQYF.

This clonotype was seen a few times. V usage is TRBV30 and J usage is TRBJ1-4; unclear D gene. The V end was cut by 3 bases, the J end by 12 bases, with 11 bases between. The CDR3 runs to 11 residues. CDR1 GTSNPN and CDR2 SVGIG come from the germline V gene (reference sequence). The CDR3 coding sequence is TGTGCCTGGAGGTGGAGTGGGGAACTGTTTTTT. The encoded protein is CAWRWSGELFF.

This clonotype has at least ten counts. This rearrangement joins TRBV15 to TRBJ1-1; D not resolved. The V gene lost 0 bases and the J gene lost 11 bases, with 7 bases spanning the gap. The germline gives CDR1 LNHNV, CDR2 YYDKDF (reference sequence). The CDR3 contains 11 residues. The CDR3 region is CATSRDRKAFF. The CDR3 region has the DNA TGTGCCACCAGCAGAGACAGGAAGGCTTTCTTT.

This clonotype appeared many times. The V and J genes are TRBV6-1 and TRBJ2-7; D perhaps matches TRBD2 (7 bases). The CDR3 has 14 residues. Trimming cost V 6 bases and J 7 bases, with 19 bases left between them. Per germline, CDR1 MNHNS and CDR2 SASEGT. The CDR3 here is CASRAPGGAGEQYF. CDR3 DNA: TGTGCCAGCAGAGCTCCGGGGGGCGCGGGGGAGCAGTACTTC.

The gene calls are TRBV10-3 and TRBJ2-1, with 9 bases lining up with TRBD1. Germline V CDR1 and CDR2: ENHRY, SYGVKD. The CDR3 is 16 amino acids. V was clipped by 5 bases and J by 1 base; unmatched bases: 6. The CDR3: CAISPTGTGSYNEQFF. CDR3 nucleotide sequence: TGTGCCATCAGTCCAACCGGGACAGGGTCCTACAATGAGCAGTTCTTC.

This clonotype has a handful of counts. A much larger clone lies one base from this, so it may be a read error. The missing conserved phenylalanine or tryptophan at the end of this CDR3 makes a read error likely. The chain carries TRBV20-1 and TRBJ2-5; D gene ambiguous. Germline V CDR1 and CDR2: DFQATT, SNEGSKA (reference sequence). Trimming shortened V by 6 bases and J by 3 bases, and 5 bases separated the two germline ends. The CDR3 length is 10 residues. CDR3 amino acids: CSAEEETQYS. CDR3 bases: TGCAGTGCCGAGGAAGAGACCCAGTACTCC.

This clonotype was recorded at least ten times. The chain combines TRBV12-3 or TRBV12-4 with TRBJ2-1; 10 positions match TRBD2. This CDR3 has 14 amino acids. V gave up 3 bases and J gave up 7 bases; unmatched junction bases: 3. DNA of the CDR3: TGTGCCAGCAGTTTTGAACTAGCGGGAAATGAGCAGTTCTTC. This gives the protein CASSFELAGNEQFF.

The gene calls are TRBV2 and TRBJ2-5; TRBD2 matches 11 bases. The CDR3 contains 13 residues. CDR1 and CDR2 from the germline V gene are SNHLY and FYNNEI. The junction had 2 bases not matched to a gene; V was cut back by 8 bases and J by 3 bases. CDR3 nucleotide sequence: TGTGCCAGCTCTAGCGGGGGGAAAGAGACCCAGTACTTC. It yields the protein CASSSGGKETQYF.

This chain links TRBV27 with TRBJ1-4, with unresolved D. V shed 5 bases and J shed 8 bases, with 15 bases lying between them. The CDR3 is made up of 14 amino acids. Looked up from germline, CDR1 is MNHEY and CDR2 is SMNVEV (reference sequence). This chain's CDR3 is CASSPRAEGEKLFF. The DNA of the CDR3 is TGTGCCAGCAGTCCGAGAGCAGAAGGGGAAAAACTGTTTTTT.

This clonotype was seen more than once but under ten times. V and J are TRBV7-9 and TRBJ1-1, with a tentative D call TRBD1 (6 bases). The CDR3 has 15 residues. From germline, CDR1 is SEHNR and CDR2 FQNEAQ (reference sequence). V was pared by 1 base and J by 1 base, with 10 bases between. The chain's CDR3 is CASSLEGTKNTEAFF. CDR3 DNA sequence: TGTGCCAGCAGCTTAGAGGGGACAAAGAACACTGAAGCTTTCTTT.

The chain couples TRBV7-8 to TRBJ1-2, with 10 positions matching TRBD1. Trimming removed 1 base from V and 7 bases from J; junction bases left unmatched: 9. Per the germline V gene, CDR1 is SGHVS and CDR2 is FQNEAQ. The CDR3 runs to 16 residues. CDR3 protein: CASSLEGDRGLSGYTF. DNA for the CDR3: TGTGCCAGCAGCTTAGAGGGGGACAGGGGACTTAGTGGCTACACCTTC. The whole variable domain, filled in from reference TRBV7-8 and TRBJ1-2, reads GAGVSQSPRYKVAKRGQDVALRCDPISGHVSLFWYQQALGQGPEFLTYFQNEAQLDKSGLPSDRFFAERPEGSVSTLKIQRTQQEDSAVYLCASSLEGDRGLSGYTFGSGTRLTVV.

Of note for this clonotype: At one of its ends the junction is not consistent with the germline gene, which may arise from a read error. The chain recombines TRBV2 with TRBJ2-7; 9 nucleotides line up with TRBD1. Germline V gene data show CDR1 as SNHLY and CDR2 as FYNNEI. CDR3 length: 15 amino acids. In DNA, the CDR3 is TGTGCCGGCAGTGACCAGTACAGGGGGCGGGACGAGCAGTACTTC. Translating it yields CAGSDQYRGRDEQYF.

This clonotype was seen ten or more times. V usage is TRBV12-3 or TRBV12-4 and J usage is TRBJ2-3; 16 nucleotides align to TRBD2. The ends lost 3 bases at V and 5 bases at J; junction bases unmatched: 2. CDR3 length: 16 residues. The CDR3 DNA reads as TGTGCCAGCAGTTTCGGGACTAGCGGGGGGGGAGATACGCAGTATTTT. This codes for CASSFGTSGGGDTQYF.

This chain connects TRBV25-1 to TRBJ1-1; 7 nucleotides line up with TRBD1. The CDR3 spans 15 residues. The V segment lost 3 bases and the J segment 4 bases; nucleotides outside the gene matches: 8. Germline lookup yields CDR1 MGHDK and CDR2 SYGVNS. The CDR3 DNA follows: TGTGCCAGCAGTGAGGGACAGCTCCCCTCCACTGAAGCTTTCTTT. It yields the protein CASSEGQLPSTEAFF.

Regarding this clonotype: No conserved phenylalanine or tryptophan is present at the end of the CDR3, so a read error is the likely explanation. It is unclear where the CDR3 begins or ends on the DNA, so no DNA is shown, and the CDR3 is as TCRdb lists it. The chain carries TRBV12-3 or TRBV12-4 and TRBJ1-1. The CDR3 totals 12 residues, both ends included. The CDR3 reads CASSLIQSEAFS.

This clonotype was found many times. The CDR3 DNA is TGCGCCAGCAGCGAACTTCGGGGCAGCTCCTACGAGCAGTACTTC. Its translation is CASSELRGSSYEQYF. The rearrangement joins TRBV5-1 to TRBJ2-7, with D perhaps being TRBD1 or TRBD2 (5 bases each). Trimming took 4 bases from V and 0 from J, leaving 14 bases between them. Germline V gene lookup returns CDR1 SGHRS and CDR2 YFSETQ. CDR3 length: 15 residues.

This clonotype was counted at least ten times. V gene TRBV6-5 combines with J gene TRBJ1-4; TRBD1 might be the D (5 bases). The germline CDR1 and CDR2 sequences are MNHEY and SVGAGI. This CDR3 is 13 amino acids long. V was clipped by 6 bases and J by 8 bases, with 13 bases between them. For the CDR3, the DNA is TGTGCCAGCAGCGCCAGAGGGGACGAAAAACTGTTTTTT. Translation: CASSARGDEKLFF.

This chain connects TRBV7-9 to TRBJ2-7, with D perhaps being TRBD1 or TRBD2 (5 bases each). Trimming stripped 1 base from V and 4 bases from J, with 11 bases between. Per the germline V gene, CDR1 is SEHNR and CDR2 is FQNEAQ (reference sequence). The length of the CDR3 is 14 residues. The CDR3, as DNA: TGTGCCAGCAGCTTAGGTCCCAGGGAGTACGAGCAGTACTTC. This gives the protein CASSLGPREYEQYF.

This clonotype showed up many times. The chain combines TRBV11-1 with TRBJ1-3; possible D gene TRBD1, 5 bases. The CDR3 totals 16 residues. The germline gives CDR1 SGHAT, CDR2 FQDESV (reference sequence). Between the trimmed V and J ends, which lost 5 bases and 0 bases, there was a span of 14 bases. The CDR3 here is CASSRLNGGSGNTIYF. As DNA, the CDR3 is TGTGCCAGCAGCCGATTAAACGGGGGCTCTGGAAACACCATATATTTT.

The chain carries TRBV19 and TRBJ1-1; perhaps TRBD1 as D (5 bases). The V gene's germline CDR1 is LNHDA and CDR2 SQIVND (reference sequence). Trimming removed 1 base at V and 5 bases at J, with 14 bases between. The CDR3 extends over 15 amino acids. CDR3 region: CASSIVTGRGTEAFF. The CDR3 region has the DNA TGTGCCAGTAGTATAGTCACAGGCAGAGGGACTGAAGCTTTCTTT.

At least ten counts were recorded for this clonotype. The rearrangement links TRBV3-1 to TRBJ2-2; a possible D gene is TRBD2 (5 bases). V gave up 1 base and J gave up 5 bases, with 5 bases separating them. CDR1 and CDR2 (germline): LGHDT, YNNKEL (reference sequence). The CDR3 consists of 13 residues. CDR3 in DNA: TGTGCCAGCAGCCAAGTAGCGACCGGGGAGCTGTTTTTT. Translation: CASSQVATGELFF.